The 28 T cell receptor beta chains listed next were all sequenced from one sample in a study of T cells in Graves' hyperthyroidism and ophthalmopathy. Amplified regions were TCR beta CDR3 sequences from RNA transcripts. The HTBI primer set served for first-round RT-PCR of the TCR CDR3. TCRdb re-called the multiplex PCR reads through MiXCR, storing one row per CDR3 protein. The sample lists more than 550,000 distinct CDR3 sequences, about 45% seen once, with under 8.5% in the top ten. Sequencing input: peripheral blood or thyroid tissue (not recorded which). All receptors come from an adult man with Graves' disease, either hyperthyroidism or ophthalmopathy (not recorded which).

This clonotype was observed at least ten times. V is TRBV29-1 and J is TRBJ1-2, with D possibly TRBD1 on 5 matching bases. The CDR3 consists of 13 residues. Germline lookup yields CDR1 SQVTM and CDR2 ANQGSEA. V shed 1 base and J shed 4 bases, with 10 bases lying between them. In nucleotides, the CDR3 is TGCAGCGTTGAAGCTCAGGGTTCCTATGGCTACACCTTC. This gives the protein CSVEAQGSYGYTF.

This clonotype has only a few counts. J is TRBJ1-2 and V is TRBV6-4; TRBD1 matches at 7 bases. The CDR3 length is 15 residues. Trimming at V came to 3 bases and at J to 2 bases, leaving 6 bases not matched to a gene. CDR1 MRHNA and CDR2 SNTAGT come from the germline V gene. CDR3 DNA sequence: TGTGCCAGCAGTGAGACGGGACAGAGGAACTATGGCTACACCTTC. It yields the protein CASSETGQRNYGYTF.

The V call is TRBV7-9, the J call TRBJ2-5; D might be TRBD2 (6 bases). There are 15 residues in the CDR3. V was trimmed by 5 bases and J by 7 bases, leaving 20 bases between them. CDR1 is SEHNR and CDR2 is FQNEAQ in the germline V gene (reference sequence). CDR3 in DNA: TGTGCCAGCAGCAAGGACTATGTGATCGATAGGACCCAGTACTTC. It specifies CASSKDYVIDRTQYF. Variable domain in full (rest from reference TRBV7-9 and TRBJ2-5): DTGVSQNPRHKITKRGQNVTFRCDPISEHNRLYWYRQTLGQGPEFLTYFQNEAQLEKSRLLSDRFSAERPKGSFSTLEIQRTEQGDSAMYLCASSKDYVIDRTQYFGPGTRLLVL.

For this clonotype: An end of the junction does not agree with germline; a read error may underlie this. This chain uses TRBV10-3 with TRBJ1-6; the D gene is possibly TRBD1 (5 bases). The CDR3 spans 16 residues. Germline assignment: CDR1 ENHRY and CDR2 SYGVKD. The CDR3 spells CASSYSRGDGDSPLHF. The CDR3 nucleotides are TGTGCCAGCAGTTACTCGCGGGGGGATGGGGATTCACCCCTCCACTTT.

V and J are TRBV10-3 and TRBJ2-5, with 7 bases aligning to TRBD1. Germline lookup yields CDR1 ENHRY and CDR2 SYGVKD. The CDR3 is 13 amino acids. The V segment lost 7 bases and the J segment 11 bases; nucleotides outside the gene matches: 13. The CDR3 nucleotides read TGTGCCATCACCCGACAGGGTAGGGATGAGCAGTACTTC. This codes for CAITRQGRDEQYF.

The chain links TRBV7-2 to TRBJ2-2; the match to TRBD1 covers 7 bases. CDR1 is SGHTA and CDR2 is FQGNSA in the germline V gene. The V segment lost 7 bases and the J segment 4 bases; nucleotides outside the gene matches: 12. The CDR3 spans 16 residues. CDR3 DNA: TGTGCCAGCACATCCCAACAGGGGATTAGCACCGGGGAGCTGTTTTTT. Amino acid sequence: CASTSQQGISTGELFF.

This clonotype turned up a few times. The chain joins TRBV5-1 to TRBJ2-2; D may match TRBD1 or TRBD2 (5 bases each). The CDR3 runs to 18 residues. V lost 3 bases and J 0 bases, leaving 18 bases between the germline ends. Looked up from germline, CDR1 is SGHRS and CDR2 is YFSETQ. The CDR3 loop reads CASSSGTGALANTGELFF. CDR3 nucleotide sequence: TGCGCCAGCAGCTCAGGGACCGGAGCTTTGGCGAACACCGGGGAGCTGTTTTTT.

This chain's CDR3 is CASSWATNSPLHF. CDR3 DNA sequence: TGTGCCAGCAGCTGGGCAACGAATTCACCCCTCCACTTT. The J gene is TRBJ1-6, the V gene TRBV7-2; unclear D gene. V lost 4 bases to trimming and J lost 7 bases, with 8 bases between them. CDR1 is SGHTA, CDR2 FQGNSA, per germline. The CDR3 has 13 residues.

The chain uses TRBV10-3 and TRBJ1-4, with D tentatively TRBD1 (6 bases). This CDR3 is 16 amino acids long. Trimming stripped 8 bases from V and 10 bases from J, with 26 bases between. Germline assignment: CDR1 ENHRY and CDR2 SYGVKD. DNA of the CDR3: TGTGCCATCGCGGGAGAGCGGGCCACTTTAGGGGGAAAACTGTTTTTT. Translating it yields CAIAGERATLGGKLFF.

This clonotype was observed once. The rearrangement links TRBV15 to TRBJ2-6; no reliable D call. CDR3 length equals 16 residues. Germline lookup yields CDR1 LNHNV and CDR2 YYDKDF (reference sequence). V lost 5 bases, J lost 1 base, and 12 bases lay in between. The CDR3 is CATSVRDESGANVLTF. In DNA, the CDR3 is TGTGCCACCAGCGTAAGAGACGAGTCTGGGGCCAACGTCCTGACTTTC. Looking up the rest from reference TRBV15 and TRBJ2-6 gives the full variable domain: DAMVIQNPRYQVTQFGKPVTLSCSQTLNHNVMYWYQQKSSQAPKLLFHYYDKDFNNEADTPDNFQSRRPNTSFCFLDIRSPGLGDTAMYLCATSVRDESGANVLTFGAGSRLTVL.

The CDR3 here is CAIKDAGDNSPLHF. CDR3 nucleotide sequence: TGTGCCATCAAGGATGCAGGGGACAATTCACCCCTCCACTTT. The chain couples TRBV10-3 to TRBJ1-6; possibly TRBD1 for D (6 bases). This CDR3 is 14 amino acids long. In germline, CDR1 is ENHRY, CDR2 SYGVKD. The V gene lost 7 bases and the J gene lost 7 bases, with 14 bases spanning the gap.

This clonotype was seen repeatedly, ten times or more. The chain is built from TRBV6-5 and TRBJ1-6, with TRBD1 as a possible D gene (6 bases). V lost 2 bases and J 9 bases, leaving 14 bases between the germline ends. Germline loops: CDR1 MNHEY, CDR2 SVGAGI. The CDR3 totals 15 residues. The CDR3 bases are TGTGCCAGCAGTTACGAGACAGGAGGGAGTTCACCCCTCCACTTT. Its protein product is CASSYETGGSSPLHF.

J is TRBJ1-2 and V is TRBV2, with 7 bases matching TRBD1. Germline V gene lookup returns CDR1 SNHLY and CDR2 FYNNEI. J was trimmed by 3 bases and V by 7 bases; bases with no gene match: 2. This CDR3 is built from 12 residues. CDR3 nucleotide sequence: TGTGCCAGCATGGGGACAGACTATGGCTACACCTTC. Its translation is CASMGTDYGYTF.

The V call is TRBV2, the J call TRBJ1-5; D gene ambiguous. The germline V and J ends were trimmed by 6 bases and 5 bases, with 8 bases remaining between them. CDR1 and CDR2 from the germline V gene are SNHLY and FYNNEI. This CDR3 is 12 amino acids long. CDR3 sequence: CASSGPHQPQHF. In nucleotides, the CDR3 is TGTGCCAGCAGCGGGCCCCATCAGCCCCAGCATTTT.

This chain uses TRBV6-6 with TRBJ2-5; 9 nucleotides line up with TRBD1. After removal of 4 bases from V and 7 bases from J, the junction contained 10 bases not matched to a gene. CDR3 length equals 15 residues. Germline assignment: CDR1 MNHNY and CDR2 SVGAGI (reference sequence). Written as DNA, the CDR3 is TGTGCCAGCAGTTTCCGGGACAGGGCGAGTGGGACCCAGTACTTC. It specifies CASSFRDRASGTQYF.

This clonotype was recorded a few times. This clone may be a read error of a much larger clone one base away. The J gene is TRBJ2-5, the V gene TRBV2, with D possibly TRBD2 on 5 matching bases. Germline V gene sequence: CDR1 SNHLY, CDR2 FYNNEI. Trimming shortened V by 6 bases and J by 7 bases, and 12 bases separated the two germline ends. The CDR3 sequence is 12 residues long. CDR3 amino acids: CASSEGGRTQYF. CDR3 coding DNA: TGTGCCAGCAGCGAGGGCGGGCGGACCCAGTACTTC.

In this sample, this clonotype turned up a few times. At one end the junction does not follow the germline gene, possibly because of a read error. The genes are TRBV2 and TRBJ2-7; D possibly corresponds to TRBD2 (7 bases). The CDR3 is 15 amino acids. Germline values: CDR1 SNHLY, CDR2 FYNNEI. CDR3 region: CASREGGASSYEQYF. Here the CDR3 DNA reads TGTGCCAGCAGGGAAGGGGGGGCGAGCTCCTACGAGCAGTACTTC.

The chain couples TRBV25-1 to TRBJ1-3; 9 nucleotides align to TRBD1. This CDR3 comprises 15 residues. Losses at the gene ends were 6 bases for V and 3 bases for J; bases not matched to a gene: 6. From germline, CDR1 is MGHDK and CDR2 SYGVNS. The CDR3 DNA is TGTGCCAGCAGCGAAGGGACAGGGTTTGGAAACACCATATATTTT. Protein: CASSEGTGFGNTIYF.

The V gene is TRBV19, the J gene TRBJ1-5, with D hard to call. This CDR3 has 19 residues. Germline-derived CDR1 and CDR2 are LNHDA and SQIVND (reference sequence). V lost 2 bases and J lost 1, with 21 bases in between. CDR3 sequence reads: CASSISVMGSYTSNQPQHF. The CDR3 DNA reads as TGTGCCAGTAGTATAAGTGTAATGGGCAGTTATACCAGCAATCAGCCCCAGCATTTT.

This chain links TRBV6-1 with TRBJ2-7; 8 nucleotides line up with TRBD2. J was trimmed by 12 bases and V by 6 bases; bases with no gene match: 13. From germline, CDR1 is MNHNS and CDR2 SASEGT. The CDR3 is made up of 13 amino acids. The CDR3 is CASSPSVGGGGYF. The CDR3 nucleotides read TGTGCCAGCAGCCCCAGCGTCGGGGGGGGAGGGTACTTC.

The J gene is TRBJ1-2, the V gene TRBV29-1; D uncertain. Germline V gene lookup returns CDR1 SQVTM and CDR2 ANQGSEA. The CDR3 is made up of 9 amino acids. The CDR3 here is CRSNYGYTF. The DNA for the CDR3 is TGCAGGAGTAACTATGGCTACACCTTC.

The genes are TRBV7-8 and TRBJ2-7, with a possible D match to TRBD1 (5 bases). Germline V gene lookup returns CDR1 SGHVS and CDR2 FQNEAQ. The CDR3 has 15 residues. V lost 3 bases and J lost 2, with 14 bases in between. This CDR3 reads CASSLGDGHTYEQYF. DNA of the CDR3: TGTGCCAGCAGCTTGGGCGACGGACACACCTACGAGCAGTACTTC. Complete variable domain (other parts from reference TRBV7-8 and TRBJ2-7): GAGVSQSPRYKVAKRGQDVALRCDPISGHVSLFWYQQALGQGPEFLTYFQNEAQLDKSGLPSDRFFAERPEGSVSTLKIQRTQQEDSAVYLCASSLGDGHTYEQYFGPGTRLTVT.

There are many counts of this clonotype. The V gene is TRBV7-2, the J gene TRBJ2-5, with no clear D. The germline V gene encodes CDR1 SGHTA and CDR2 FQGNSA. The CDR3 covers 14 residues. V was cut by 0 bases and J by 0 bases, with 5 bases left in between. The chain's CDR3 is CASSLASYQETQYF. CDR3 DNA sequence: TGTGCCAGCAGCTTAGCGTCGTACCAAGAGACCCAGTACTTC.

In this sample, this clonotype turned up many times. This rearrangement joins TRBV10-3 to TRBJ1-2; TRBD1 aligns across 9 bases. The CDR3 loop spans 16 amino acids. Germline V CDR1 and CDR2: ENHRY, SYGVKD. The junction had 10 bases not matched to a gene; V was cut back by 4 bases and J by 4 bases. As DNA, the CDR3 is TGTGCCATCAGTGCGGTCGGGGACAGGGCGGCCTATGGCTACACCTTC. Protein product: CAISAVGDRAAYGYTF.

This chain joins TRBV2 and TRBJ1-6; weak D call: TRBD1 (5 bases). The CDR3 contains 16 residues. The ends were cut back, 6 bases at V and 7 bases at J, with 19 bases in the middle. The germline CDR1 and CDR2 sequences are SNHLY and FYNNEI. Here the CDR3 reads CASSQELGRDNSPLHF. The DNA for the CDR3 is TGTGCCAGCAGCCAAGAACTCGGCAGGGACAATTCACCCCTCCACTTT.

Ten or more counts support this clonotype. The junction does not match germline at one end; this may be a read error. The CDR3 region is CSAIDSQAQHF. The CDR3 region has the DNA TGCAGTGCTATTGACTCTCAGGCCCAGCATTTT. The chain recombines TRBV20-1 with TRBJ1-5; no clear D. Germline CDR1 reads DFQATT; CDR2 reads SNEGSKA (reference sequence). The CDR3 loop spans 11 amino acids.

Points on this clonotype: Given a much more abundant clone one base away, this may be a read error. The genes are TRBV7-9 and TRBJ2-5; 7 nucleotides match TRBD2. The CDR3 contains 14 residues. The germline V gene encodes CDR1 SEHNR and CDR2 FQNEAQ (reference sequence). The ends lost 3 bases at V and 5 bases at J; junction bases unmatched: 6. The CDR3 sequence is CASSFRAAGETQYF. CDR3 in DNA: TGTGCCAGCAGCTTCCGGGCAGCGGGGGAGACCCAGTACTTC.

This CDR3 reads CASSIARTGETGECFF. The CDR3 coding sequence is TGTGCCAGCAGTATCGCGAGGACGGGGGAAACAGGGGAATGTTTCTTT. V gene TRBV12-3 or TRBV12-4 combines with J gene TRBJ1-1; 7 bases match TRBD1. The CDR3 consists of 16 residues. V gave up 5 bases and J gave up 13 bases; unmatched junction bases: 22.